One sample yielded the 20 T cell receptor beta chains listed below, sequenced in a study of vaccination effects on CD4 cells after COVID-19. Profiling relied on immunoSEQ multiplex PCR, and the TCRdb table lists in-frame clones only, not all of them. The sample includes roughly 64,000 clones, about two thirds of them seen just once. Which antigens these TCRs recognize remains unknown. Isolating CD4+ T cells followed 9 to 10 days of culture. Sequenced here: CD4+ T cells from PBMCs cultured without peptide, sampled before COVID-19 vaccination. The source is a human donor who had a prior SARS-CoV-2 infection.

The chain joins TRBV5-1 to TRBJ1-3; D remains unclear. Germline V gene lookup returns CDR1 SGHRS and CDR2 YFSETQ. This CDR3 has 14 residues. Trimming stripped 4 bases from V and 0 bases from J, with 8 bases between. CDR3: CASSRSPSGNTIYF. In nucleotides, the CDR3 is TGCGCCAGCAGCCGGAGTCCCTCTGGAAACACCATATATTTT.

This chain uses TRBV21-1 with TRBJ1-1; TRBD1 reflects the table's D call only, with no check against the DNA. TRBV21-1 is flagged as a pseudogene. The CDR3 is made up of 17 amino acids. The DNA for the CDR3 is TGTGCCAGCAGTGAAATGGACAGGGGAAAAACACACACTGAAGCTTTCTTT. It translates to CASSEMDRGKTHTEAFF.

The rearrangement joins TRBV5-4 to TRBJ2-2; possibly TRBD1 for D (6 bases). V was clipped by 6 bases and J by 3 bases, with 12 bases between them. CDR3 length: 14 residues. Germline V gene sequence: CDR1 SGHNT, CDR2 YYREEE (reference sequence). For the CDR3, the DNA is TGTGCCAGCACCATAAACAGGGACACCGGGGAGCTGTTTTTT. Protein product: CASTINRDTGELFF.

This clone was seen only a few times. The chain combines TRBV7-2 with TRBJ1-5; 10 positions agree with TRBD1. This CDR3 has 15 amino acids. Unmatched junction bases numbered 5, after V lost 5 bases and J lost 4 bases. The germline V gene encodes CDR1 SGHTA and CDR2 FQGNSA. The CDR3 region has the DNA TGTGCCAGCAGCACAAGGACAGGGGGGAATCAGCCCCAGCATTTT. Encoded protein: CASSTRTGGNQPQHF.

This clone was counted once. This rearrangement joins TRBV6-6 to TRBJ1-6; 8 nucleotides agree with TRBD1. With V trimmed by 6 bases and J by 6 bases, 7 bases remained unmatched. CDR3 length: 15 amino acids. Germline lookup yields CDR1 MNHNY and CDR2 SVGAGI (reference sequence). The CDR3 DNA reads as TGTGCCAGCAGAGCGGGACAGGCAATTAATTCACCCCTCCACTTT. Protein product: CASRAGQAINSPLHF.

CDR3 sequence: CASSPSYEQYF. CDR3 DNA: TGTGCCAGCAGTCCATCCTACGAGCAGTACTTC. The chain recombines TRBV12-3 or TRBV12-4 with TRBJ2-7; D unresolved. V gave up 5 bases and J gave up 1 base, with 3 bases separating them. The CDR3 consists of 11 residues.

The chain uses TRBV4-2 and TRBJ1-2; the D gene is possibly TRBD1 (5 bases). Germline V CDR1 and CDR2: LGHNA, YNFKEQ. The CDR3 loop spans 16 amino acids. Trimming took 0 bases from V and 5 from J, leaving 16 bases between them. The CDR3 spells CASSQDRGPFSYGYTF. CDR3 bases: TGTGCCAGCAGCCAAGATCGGGGCCCATTTTCATATGGCTACACCTTC.

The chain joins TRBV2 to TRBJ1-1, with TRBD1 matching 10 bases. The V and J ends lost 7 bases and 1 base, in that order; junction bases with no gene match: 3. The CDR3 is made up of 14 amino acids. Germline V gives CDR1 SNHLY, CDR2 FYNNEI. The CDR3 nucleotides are TGTGCCAGCACCCGACAGGGGGCGAACACTGAAGCTTTCTTT. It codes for CASTRQGANTEAFF.

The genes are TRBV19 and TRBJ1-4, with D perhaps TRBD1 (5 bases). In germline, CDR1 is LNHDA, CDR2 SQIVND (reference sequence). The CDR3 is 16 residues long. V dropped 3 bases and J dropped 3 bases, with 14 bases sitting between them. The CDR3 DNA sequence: TGTGCCAGTAGTATCGGTCCTCCGGGGGCTAATGAAAAACTGTTTTTT. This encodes CASSIGPPGANEKLFF.

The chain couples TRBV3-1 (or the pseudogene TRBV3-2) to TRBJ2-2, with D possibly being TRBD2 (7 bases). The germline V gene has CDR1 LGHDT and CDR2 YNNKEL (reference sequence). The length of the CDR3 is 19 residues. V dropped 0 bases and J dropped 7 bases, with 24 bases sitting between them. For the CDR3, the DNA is TGTGCCAGCAGCCAAGACTTGCATCGCGGGGGCCCACAGGGCGGGGAGCTGTTTTTT. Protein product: CASSQDLHRGGPQGGELFF.

CDR3 sequence reads: CASSGTGTAVREAFF. CDR3 nucleotide sequence: TGTGCCAGCAGCGGAACCGGGACCGCAGTTCGTGAAGCTTTCTTT. The chain joins TRBV5-4 to TRBJ1-1, with a possible D match to TRBD1 (5 bases). The germline V gene has CDR1 SGHNT and CDR2 YYREEE (reference sequence). Trimming took off 4 bases at V and 7 bases at J, with 20 bases between the two ends. The CDR3 length is 15 residues.

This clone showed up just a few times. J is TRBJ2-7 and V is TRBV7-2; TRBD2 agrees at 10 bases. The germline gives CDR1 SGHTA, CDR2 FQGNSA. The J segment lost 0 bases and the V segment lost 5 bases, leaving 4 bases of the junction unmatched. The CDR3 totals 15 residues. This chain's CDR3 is CASSPRLAGSYEQYF. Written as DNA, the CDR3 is TGTGCCAGCAGCCCTCGACTAGCGGGCTCCTACGAGCAGTACTTC.

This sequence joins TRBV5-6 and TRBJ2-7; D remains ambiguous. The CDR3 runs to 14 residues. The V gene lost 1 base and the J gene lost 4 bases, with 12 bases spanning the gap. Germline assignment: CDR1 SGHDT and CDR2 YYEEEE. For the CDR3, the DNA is TGTGCCAGCAGCTTGTTTAGCCTCCCTTACGAGCAGTACTTC. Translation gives CASSLFSLPYEQYF.

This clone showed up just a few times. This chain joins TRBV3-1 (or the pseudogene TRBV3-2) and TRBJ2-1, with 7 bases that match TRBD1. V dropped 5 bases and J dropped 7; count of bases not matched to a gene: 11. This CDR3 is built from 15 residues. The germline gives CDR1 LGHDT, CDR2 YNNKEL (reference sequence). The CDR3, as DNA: TGTGCCAGCAGCGTTTTTTTAGGGGGCGAAAATGAGCAGTTCTTC. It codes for CASSVFLGGENEQFF.

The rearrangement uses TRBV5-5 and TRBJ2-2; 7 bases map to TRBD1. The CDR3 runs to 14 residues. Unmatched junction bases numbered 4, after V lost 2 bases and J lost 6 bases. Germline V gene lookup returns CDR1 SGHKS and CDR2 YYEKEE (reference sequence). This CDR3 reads CASSFRDRAGELFF. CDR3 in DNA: TGTGCCAGCAGCTTCCGCGACAGGGCCGGGGAGCTGTTTTTT.

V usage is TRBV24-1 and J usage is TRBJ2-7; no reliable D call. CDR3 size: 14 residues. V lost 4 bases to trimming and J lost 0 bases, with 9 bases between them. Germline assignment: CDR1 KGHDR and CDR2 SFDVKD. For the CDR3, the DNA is TGTGCCACCAGTGAAGGCGGCCGCTCCTACGAGCAGTACTTC. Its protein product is CATSEGGRSYEQYF.

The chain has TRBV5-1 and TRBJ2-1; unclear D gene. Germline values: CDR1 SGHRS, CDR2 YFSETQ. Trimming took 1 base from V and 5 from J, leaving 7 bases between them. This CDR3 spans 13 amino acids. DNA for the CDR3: TGCGCCAGCAGCTTGAATCTAGACAATGAGCAGTTCTTC. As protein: CASSLNLDNEQFF.

CDR3 region: CASSLNGRGGADTQYF. DNA of the CDR3: TGTGCCAGCAGCCTCAACGGGAGGGGGGGGGCAGATACGCAGTATTTT. The chain combines TRBV7-8 with TRBJ2-3, with 8 nucleotides matching TRBD2. Germline trimming cut 5 bases from V and 4 bases from J; bases unmatched to any gene: 11. Germline assignment: CDR1 SGHVS and CDR2 FQNEAQ. The CDR3 is 16 residues long.

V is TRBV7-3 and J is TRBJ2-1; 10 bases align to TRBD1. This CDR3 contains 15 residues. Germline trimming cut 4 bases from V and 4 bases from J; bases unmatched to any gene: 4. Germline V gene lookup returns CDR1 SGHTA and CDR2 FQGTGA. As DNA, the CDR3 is TGTGCCAGCAGCTCGACAGGGGGCGCATACAATGAGCAGTTCTTC. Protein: CASSSTGGAYNEQFF.

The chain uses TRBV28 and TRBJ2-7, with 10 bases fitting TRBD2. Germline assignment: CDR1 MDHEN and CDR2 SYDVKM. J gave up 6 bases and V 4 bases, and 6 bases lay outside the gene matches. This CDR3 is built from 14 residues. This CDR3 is CASSSGTSVLEQYF. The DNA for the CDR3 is TGTGCCAGCAGTTCCGGGACTAGCGTCCTCGAGCAGTACTTC.